A single sample gave rise to the 5 T cell receptor beta chains below, sequenced in a study of T-cell reconstitution after alpha-beta-depleted transplantation in children. TCRbeta library construction was performed incorporating unique molecular identifiers. TCRdb itself ran the PCR reads through MiXCR, one entry per CDR3 protein. The sample carries some 110,000 distinct CDR3 sequences, 10% recorded once. The starting material was PBMCs, obtained before TCRalphabeta/CD19-depleted stem cell transplant. All receptors derive from a boy aged 2 to 9 with acute lymphoblastic leukemia, due to receive a stem cell transplant.

This chain uses TRBV18 with TRBJ1-5; TRBD1 is a possible D gene (5 bases). Germline CDR1 KGHSH, CDR2 LQKENI. Between the trimmed V and J ends, which lost 6 bases and 9 bases, there was a span of 21 bases. This CDR3 comprises 15 residues. Here the CDR3 DNA reads TGTGCCAGCTCGGGGACCGGGACCGGGGTTGCGCCCCAGCATTTT. This encodes CASSGTGTGVAPQHF.

This clonotype has more than one count but fewer than ten. V usage is TRBV20-1 and J usage is TRBJ2-1, with D unresolved. Germline V gene sequence: CDR1 DFQATT, CDR2 SNEGSKA (reference sequence). Trimming took off 6 bases at V and 4 bases at J, with 4 bases between the two ends. This CDR3 has 10 residues. CDR3 sequence (DNA): TGCAGTGCCTTGTACAATGAGCAGTTCTTC. Amino acids: CSALYNEQFF.

This clonotype was counted at least ten times. This chain uses TRBV5-6 with TRBJ2-1, with a tentative D call TRBD2 (6 bases). The CDR3 loop spans 15 amino acids. Looked up from germline, CDR1 is SGHDT and CDR2 is YYEEEE. Deletions cut 4 bases from V and 0 bases from J, with 11 bases between. The CDR3 DNA is TGTGCCAGCAGCAATAGCGGTAGCTCCTACAATGAGCAGTTCTTC. It translates to CASSNSGSSYNEQFF.

The chain couples TRBV28 to TRBJ2-1; TRBD2 matches 9 bases. CDR1 and CDR2 (germline): MDHEN, SYDVKM. Trimming removed 3 bases from V and 7 bases from J; junction bases left unmatched: 7. This CDR3 is 15 amino acids long. For the CDR3, the DNA is TGTGCCAGCAGTTTCCGTAGCGGGAGTAGTAATGAGCAGTTCTTC. This sequence encodes CASSFRSGSSNEQFF. Full variable domain (rest looked up from reference TRBV28 and TRBJ2-1): DVKVTQSSRYLVKRTGEKVFLECVQDMDHENMFWYRQDPGLGLRLIYFSYDVKMKEKGDIPEGYSVSREKKERFSLILESASTNQTSMYLCASSFRSGSSNEQFFGPGTRLTVL.

This clonotype was observed a handful of times. This chain connects TRBV30 to TRBJ2-7; TRBD2 is a possible D gene (6 bases). The CDR3 spans 15 residues. Germline V CDR1 and CDR2: GTSNPN, SVGIG (reference sequence). Trimming cost V 4 bases and J 4 bases, with 20 bases left between them. The CDR3 loop is CAWTLPGLLTYEQYF. DNA of the CDR3: TGTGCCTGGACCCTACCGGGACTTCTCACATACGAGCAGTACTTC.